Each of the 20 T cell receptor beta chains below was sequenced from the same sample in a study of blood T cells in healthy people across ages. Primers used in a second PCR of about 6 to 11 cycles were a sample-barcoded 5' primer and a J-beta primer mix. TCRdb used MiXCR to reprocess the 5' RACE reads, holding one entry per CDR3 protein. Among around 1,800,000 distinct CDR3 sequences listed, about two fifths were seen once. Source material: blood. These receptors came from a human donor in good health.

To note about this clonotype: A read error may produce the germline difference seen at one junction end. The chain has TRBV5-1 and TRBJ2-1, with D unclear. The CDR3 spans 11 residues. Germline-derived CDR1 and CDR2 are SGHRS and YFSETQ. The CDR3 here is CVSSSFDEQFF. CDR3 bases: TGCGTCAGCAGCTCATTTGATGAGCAGTTCTTC.

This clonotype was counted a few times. CDR3 bases: TGTGCCAGCAGCTTAGGGCGCGTGACGGGAGCAGATACGCAGTATTTT. It translates to CASSLGRVTGADTQYF. The genes are TRBV7-2 and TRBJ2-3; D perhaps matches TRBD2 (6 bases). The CDR3 sequence is 16 residues long. Trimming removed 1 base at V and 4 bases at J, with 15 bases between. Germline V lookup: CDR1 SGHTA, CDR2 FQGNSA.

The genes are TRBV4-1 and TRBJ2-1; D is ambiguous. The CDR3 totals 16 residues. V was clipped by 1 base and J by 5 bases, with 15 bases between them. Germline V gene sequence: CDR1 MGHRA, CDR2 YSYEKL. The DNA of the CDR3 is TGCGCCAGCAGCCAAGGAGTCATGCAGGCCAACAATGAGCAGTTCTTC. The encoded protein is CASSQGVMQANNEQFF.

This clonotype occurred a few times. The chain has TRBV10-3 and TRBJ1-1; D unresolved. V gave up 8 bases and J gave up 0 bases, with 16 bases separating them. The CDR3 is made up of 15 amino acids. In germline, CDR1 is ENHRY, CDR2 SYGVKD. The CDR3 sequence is CAISRGEEMNTEAFF. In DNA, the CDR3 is TGTGCCATCTCTCGGGGAGAAGAAATGAACACTGAAGCTTTCTTT.

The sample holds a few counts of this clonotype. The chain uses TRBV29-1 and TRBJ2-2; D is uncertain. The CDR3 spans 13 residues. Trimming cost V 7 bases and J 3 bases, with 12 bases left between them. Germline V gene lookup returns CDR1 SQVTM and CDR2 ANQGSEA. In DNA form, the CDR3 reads TGCAGCGCTATCAGTCCGGACACCGGGGAGCTGTTTTTT. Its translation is CSAISPDTGELFF.

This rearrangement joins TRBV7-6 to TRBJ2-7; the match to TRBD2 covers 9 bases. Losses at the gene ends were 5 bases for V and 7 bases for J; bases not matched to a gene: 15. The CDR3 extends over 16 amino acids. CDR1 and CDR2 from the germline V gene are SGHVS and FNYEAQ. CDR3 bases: TGTGCCAGCAGCCGCAGCGTCGGAGCGGGGGGAGTGGAGCAGTACTTC. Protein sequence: CASSRSVGAGGVEQYF.

The DNA for the CDR3 is TGCAGTGCTAGAGATGCGGGAGACTGGTACCAAGAGACCCAGTACTTC. It codes for CSARDAGDWYQETQYF. V usage is TRBV20-1 and J usage is TRBJ2-5; TRBD2 matches 7 bases. With V trimmed by 0 bases and J by 0 bases, 7 bases remained unmatched. This CDR3 is built from 16 residues. Germline V gene sequence: CDR1 DFQATT, CDR2 SNEGSKA (reference sequence).

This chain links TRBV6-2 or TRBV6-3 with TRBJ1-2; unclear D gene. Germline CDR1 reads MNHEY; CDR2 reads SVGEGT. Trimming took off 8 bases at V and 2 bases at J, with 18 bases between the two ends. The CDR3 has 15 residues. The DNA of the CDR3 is TGTGCCAGCGTATTGGACCGTAACCCCAACTATGGCTACACCTTC. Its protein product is CASVLDRNPNYGYTF.

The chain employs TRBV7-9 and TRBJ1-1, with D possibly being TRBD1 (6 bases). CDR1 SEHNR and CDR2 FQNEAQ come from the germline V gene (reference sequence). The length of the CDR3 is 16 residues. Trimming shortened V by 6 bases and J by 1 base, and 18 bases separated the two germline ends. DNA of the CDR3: TGTGCCAGCAGTTCCGCTTGGGGGCGAGGGAACACTGAAGCTTTCTTT. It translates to CASSSAWGRGNTEAFF.

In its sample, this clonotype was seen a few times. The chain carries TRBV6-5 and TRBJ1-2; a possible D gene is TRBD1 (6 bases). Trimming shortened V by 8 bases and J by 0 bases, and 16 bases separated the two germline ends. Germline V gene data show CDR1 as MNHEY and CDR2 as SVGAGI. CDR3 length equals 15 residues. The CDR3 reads CASAYTGASNYGYTF. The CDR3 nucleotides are TGTGCCAGCGCCTACACGGGGGCATCTAACTATGGCTACACCTTC.

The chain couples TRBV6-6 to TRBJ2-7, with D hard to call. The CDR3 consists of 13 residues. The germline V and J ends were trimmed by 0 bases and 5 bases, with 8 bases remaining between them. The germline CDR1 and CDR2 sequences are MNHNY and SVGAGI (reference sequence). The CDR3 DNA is TGTGCCAGCAGTTACTCGAGCGTTAACGAGCAGTACTTC. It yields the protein CASSYSSVNEQYF.

The CDR3 spells CASSLITVADTQYF. The CDR3 DNA reads TGCGCCAGCAGCCTGATTACCGTTGCGGATACGCAGTATTTT. The chain is built from TRBV4-1 and TRBJ2-3, with D unclear. The CDR3 extends over 14 amino acids. V was pared by 4 bases and J by 6 bases, with 14 bases between. Germline V gene sequence: CDR1 MGHRA, CDR2 YSYEKL.

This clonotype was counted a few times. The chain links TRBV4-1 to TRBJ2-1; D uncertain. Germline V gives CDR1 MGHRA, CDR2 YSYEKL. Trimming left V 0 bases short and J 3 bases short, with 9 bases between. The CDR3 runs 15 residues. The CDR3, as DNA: TGCGCCAGCAGCCAAGATACCTCTTTCTACAATGAGCAGTTCTTC. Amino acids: CASSQDTSFYNEQFF.

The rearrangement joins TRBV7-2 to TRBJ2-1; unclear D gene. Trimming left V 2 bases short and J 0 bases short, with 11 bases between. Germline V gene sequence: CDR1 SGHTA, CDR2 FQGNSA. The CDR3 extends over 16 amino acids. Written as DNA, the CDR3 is TGTACCAGCAGCTTATCTGGAGCATACTCCTACAATGAGCAGTTCTTC. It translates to CTSSLSGAYSYNEQFF. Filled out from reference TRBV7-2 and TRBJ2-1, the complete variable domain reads GAGVSQSPSNKVTEKGKDVELRCDPISGHTALYWYRQSLGQGLEFLIYFQGNSAPDKSGLPSDRFSAERTGGSVSTLTIQRTQQEDSAVYLCTSSLSGAYSYNEQFFGPGTRLTVL.

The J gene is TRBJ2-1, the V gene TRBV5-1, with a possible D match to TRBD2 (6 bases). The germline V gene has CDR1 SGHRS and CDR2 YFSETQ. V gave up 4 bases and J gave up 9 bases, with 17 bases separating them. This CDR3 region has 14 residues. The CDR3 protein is CASSPGTLEGEQFF. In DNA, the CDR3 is TGCGCCAGCAGCCCCGGGACTCTAGAGGGTGAGCAGTTCTTC.

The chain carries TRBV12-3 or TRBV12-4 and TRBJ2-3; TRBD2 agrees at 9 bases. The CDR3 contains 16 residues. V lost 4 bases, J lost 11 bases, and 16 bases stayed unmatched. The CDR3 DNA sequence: TGTGCCAGCAGTTACCACCAGGTAGCGGGGGAGGGTGAGCAGTATTTT. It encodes CASSYHQVAGEGEQYF.

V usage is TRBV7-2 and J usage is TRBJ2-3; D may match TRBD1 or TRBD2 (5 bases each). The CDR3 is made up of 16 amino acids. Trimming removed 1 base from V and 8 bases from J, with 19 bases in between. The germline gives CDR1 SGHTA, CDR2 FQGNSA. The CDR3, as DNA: TGTGCCAGCAGCTTAGTCCCGGGACGCCTCAGCGGTACGCAGTATTTT. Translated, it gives CASSLVPGRLSGTQYF.

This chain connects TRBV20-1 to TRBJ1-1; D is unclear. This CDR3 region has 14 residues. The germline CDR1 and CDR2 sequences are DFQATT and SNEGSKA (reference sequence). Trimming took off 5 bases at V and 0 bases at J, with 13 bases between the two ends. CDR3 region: CSAFTGNMNTEAFF. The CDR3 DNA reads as TGCAGTGCTTTTACGGGAAATATGAACACTGAAGCTTTCTTT.

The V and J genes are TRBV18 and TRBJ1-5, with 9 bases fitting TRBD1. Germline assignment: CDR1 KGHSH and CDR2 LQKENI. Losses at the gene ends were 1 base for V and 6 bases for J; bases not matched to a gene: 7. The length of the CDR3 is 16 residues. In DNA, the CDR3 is TGTGCCAGCTCACCACAAGCGGGACAGGGAGGTCAGCCCCAGCATTTT. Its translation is CASSPQAGQGGQPQHF.

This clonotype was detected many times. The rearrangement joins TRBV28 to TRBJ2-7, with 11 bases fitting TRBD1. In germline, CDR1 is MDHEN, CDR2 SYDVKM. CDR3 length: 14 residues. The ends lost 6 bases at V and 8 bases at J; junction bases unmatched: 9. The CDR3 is CASRGQGEGLQQYF. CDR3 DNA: TGTGCCAGCAGGGGACAGGGGGAGGGTCTGCAGCAGTACTTC.